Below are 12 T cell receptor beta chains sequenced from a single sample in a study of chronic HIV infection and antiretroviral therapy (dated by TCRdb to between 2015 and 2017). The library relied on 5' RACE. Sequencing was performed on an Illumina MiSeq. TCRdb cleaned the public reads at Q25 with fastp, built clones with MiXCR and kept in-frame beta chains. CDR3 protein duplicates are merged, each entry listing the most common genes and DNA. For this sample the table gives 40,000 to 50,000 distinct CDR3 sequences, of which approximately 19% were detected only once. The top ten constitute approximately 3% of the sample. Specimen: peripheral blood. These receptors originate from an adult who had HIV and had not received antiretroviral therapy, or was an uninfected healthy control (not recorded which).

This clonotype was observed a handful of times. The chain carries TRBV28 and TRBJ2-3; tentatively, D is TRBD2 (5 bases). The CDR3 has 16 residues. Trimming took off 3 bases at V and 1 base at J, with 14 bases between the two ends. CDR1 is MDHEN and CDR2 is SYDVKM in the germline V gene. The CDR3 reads CASSFPAAQGTDTQYF. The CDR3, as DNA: TGTGCCAGCAGTTTCCCAGCGGCCCAAGGCACAGATACGCAGTATTTT.

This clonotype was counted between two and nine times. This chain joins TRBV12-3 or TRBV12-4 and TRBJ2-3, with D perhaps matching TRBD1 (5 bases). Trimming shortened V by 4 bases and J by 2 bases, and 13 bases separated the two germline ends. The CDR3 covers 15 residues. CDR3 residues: CASSSQGPPTDTQYF. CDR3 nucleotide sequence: TGTGCCAGCAGTTCCCAGGGCCCCCCCACAGATACGCAGTATTTT.

The CDR3 spells CAWNELAGGPKTDTQYF. DNA of the CDR3: TGTGCCTGGAACGAACTAGCGGGAGGGCCTAAAACAGATACGCAGTATTTT. The chain has TRBV30 and TRBJ2-3; TRBD2 matches at 13 bases. J gave up 3 bases and V 4 bases, and 10 bases lay outside the gene matches. Germline CDR1 reads GTSNPN; CDR2 reads SVGIG (reference sequence). This CDR3 region has 17 residues.

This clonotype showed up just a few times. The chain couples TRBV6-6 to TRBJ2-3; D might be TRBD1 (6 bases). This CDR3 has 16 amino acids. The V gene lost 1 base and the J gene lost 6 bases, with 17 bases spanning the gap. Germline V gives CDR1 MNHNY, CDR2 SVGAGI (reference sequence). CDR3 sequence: CASSYFGTSSADTQYF. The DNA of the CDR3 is TGTGCCAGCAGTTACTTCGGGACATCTTCCGCTGATACGCAGTATTTT.

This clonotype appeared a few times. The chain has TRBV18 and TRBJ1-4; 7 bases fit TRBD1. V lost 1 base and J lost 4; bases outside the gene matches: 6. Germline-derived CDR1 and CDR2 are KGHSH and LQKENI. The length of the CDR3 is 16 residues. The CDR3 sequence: CASSPLQGQINEKLFF. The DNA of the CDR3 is TGTGCCAGCTCACCACTTCAGGGACAGATTAATGAAAAACTGTTTTTT.

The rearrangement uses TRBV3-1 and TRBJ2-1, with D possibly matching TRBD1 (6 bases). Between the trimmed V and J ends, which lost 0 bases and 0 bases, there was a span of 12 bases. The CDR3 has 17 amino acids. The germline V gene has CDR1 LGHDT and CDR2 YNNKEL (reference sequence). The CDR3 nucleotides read TGTGCCAGCAGCCAAGATCCAGGGGTCAGCTCCTACAATGAGCAGTTCTTC. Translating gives CASSQDPGVSSYNEQFF.

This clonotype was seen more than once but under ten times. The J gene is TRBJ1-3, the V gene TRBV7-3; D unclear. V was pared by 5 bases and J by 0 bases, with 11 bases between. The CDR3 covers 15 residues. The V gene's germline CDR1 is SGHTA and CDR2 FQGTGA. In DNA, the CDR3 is TGTGCCAGCAGCCCGGGGAAGGGCTCTGGAAACACCATATATTTT. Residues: CASSPGKGSGNTIYF.

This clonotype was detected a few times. The CDR3 reads CASSEGRRDNRNTQYF. As DNA, the CDR3 is TGTGCCAGCAGTGAAGGTCGGCGGGACAATCGAAATACGCAGTATTTT. The chain uses TRBV6-1 and TRBJ2-3; D assignment may be TRBD1 or TRBD2 (6 bases each). The germline V gene has CDR1 MNHNS and CDR2 SASEGT. The CDR3 has 16 residues. Trimming removed 1 base from V and 7 bases from J, with 18 bases in between.

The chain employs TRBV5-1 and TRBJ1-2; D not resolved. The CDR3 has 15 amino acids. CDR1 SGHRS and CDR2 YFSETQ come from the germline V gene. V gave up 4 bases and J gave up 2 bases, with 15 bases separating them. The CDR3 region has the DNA TGCGCCAGCAGCCCGACCCGGACTGGAAACTATGGCTACACCTTC. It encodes CASSPTRTGNYGYTF.

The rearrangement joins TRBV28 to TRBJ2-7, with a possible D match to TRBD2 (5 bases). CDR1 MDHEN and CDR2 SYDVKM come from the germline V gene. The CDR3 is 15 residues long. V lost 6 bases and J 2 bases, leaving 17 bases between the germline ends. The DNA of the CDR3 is TGTGCCAGCAGCCTAAGGCCCGGAGGAGCCTACGAGCAGTACTTC. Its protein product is CASSLRPGGAYEQYF.

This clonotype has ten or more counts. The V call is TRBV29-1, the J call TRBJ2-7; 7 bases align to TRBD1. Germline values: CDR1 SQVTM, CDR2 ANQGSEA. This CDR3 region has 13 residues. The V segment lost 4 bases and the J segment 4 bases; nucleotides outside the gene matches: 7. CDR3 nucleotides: TGCAGCGTTGCCCACAGGGGTGGGTACGAGCAGTACTTC. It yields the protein CSVAHRGGYEQYF.

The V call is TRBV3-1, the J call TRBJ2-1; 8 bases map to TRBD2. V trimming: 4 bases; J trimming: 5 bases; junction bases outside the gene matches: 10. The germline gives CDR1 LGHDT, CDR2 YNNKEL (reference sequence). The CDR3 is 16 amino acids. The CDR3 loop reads CASSRVGLAKHNEQFF. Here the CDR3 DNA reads TGTGCCAGCAGCCGCGTCGGACTAGCCAAGCACAATGAGCAGTTCTTC.